One sample yielded the 5 T cell receptor beta chains listed below, sequenced in a study of cytomegalovirus exposure and HLA in healthy donors. The PCR contained 60 Vbeta and 13 Jbeta primers. TCRdb's copy holds only in-frame clones and misses some; the assay was immunoSEQ multiplex PCR. The sample lists 150,000 to 200,000 clones; 70% to 80% were seen once. The sequencing sample was made of PBMCs. Receptors originate from a woman between 25 and 40 years old in good health and CMV-seropositive.

The gene calls are TRBV7-9 and TRBJ1-2; TRBD1 aligns across 7 bases. CDR3 length equals 17 residues. Germline V gives CDR1 SEHNR, CDR2 FQNEAQ (reference sequence). Trimming removed 2 bases from V and 8 bases from J; junction bases left unmatched: 17. The CDR3 DNA sequence: TGTGCCAGCAGCTTACATCAGAACACAGGGGATCTCCGCGGCTACACCTTC. It codes for CASSLHQNTGDLRGYTF.

This chain's CDR3 is CASSLDAATYEQYF. The CDR3 coding sequence is TGCGCCAGCAGCTTGGATGCGGCTACCTACGAGCAGTACTTC. The chain links TRBV5-1 to TRBJ2-7; D gene ambiguous. V was shortened by 0 bases and J by 2 bases, with 9 bases between the two germline ends. Germline V lookup: CDR1 SGHRS, CDR2 YFSETQ. CDR3 length: 14 amino acids.

The chain has TRBV11-2 and TRBJ1-4, with TRBD1 matching over 10 bases. Germline V lookup: CDR1 SGHAT, CDR2 FQNNGV. Unmatched junction bases numbered 6, after V lost 5 bases and J lost 6 bases. The CDR3 has 15 amino acids. The CDR3 DNA is TGTGCCAGCAGCCCCGTGGACAGGGGGGATGAAAAACTGTTTTTT. It specifies CASSPVDRGDEKLFF.

This chain uses TRBV1 with TRBJ2-3; TRBD2, the table's D call, was not compared with the DNA. TRBV1 is tagged as a pseudogene. This CDR3 spans 17 amino acids. CDR3 DNA sequence: TGCACCAGCAGCCAAGATCAAGCCCAGCGGGGGAGGAGTACGCAGTATTTT. It yields the protein CTSSQDQAQRGRSTQYF.

The table lists this clone with a few counts. CDR3 DNA sequence: TGCGCCAGCAGCTTGGAGACAGGCGATGAGCAGTTCTTC. Its translation is CASSLETGDEQFF. V is TRBV5-1 and J is TRBJ2-1, with D possibly being TRBD1 (6 bases). Germline V gene sequence: CDR1 SGHRS, CDR2 YFSETQ. CDR3 size: 13 residues. Trimming took 0 bases from V and 8 from J, leaving 9 bases between them.